This T cell receptor beta chain emerged from a study of OX40 agonist ivuxolimab in advanced cancers. Overall study context: Prior anti-PD-1, anti-PD-L1 or anti-CTLA-4 therapy did not bar entry, and approximately 40% had some. Study results and limitations: Low clonal expansion, among the lowest seen, marked partial responders at 0.1-3.0 mg/kg.

Trimming removed 5 bases at V and 0 bases at J, with 17 bases between. CDR3 length equals 16 residues. Germline V gives CDR1 SGHTA, CDR2 FQGTGA. Points on this clone: Its target is unknown.

TCRdb keeps only in-frame clones here, not all; method: immunoSEQ multiplex PCR. The sample lists tens of thousands of clones, roughly 87% occurring once. This material consisted of CD4+ or CD8+ T cells sorted from blood, taken in a trial of the OX40 agonist ivuxolimab. The sequence derives from an adult with an advanced solid tumor such as melanoma, head and neck, liver or kidney cancer. V gene TRBV7-3 combines with J gene TRBJ2-7; D possibly uses TRBD1 or TRBD2 (6 bases each). CDR3 protein: CASSERGAPGSYEQYF. CDR3 DNA sequence: TGTGCCAGCAGCGAAAGGGGGGCCCCGGGCTCCTACGAGCAGTACTTC.